This T cell receptor beta chain emerged from a study of T-cell reconstitution after alpha-beta-depleted transplantation in children. This clonotype has ten or more counts. Antigen specificity is unknown. Unique molecular identifiers tagged the TCRbeta library. TCRdb re-derived calls from the PCR reads in MiXCR, one entry per CDR3 protein. In the table there are approximately 650,000 distinct CDR3 sequences, roughly 13% of which are singletons. Study conclusions and caveats: The main origin of T-cell counts and diversity one year after transplant was newly produced T cells. Reports say that about two months after transplant, the alpha-beta T cells came out of several hundred graft clones that had expanded. Surviving recipient T cells and thymic progenitors accounted for the high day-60 TCRbeta diversity observed in some patients.

The source of this sequence is a girl aged 2 to 9 with congenital amegakaryocytic thrombocytopenia, due to receive a stem cell transplant. Sequenced here: PBMCs, sampled before TCRalphabeta/CD19-depleted stem cell transplant.

This CDR3 is CSASHPGTGATEAFF. The CDR3, as DNA: TGCAGTGCTTCCCACCCCGGGACAGGGGCCACTGAAGCTTTCTTT. The rearrangement uses TRBV20-1 and TRBJ1-1, with 10 bases identical to TRBD1. After removal of 5 bases from V and 4 bases from J, the junction contained 10 bases not matched to a gene. Germline V gene lookup returns CDR1 DFQATT and CDR2 SNEGSKA (reference sequence). The CDR3 has 15 amino acids.